Here is one T cell receptor beta chain with its context. The antigen is not known. The sample is drawn from a study of OX40 agonist ivuxolimab in advanced cancers. Overall study findings and caveats: Still undetermined is the antigen specificity of the expanded peripheral T cells.

The data were produced by immunoSEQ multiplex PCR, yet TCRdb's version contains in-frame clones alone and is incomplete. The sample records 27,000 or so clones, around 82% being singletons. Germline-derived CDR1 and CDR2 are MGHRA and YSYEKL. V gave up 3 bases and J gave up 2 bases, with 20 bases separating them. CDR3 length equals 17 residues. The J gene is TRBJ2-7, the V gene TRBV4-1; D not certain. The clonotype comes from an adult with an advanced solid tumor such as melanoma, head and neck, liver or kidney cancer. The source was CD4+ or CD8+ T cells sorted from blood, collected in a trial of the OX40 agonist ivuxolimab. The CDR3 protein is CASSHQTRRDGTYEQYF. The CDR3 bases are TGCGCCAGCAGCCACCAAACCCGCCGAGACGGAACCTACGAGCAGTACTTC.